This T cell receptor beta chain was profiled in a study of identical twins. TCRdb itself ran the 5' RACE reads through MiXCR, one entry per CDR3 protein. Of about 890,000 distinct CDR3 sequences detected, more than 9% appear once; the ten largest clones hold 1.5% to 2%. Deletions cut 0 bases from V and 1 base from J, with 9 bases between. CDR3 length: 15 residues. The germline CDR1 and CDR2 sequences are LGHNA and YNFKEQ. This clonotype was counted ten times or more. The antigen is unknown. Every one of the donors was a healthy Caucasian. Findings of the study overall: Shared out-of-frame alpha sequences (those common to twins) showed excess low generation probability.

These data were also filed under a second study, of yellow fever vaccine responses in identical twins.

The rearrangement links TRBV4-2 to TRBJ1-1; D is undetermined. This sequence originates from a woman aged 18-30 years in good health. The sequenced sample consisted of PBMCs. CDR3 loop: CASSQESRQNTEAFF. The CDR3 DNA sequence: TGTGCCAGCAGCCAAGAGTCCAGACAGAACACTGAAGCTTTCTTT.